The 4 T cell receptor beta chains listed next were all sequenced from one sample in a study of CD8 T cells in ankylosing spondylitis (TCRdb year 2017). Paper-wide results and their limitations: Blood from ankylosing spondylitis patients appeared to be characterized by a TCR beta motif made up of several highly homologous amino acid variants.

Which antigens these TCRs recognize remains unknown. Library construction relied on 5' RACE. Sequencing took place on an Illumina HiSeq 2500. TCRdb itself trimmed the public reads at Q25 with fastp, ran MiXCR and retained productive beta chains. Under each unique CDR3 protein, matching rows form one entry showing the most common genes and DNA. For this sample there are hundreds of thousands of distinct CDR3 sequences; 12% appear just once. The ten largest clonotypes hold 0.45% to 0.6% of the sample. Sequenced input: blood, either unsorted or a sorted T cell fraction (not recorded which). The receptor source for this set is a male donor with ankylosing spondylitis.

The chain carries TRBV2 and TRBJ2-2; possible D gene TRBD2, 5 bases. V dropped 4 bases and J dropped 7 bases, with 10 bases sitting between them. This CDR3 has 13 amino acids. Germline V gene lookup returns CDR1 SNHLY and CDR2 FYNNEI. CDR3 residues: CASSGEGFGELFF. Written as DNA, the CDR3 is TGTGCCAGCAGTGGAGAGGGTTTCGGGGAGCTGTTTTTT.

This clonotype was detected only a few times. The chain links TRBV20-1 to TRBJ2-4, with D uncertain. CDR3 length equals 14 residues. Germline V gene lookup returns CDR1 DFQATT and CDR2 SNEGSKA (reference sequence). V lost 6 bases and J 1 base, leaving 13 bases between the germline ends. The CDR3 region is CSAEWQSAKNIQYF. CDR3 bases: TGCAGTGCCGAATGGCAATCGGCCAAAAACATTCAGTACTTC.

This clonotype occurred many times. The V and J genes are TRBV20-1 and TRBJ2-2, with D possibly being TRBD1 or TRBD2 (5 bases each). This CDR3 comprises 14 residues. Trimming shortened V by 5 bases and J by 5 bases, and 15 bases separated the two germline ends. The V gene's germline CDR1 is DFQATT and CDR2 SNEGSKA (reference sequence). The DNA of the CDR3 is TGCAGTGCTCCCGGGGCCTTATCTACCGGGGAGCTGTTTTTT. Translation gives CSAPGALSTGELFF.

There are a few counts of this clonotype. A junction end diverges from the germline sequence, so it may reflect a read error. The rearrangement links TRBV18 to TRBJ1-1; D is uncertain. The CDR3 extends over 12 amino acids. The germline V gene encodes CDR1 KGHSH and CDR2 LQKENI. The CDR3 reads CASSPTNAEAFF. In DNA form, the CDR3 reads TGTGCCAGCTCACCGACGAACGCTGAAGCTTTCTTT.